The source of this T cell receptor beta chain is a study of T-cell memory formation after mild COVID-19. The study's findings and limits: CD4+ contracting clones were found mainly in CM and EM, and CD8+ ones in EMRA. That cross-reactive memory joined was suggested by some responding clones appearing in pre-infection memory.

Only a few counts were recorded for this clonotype. The antigen remains undetermined. The germline CDR1 and CDR2 sequences are LNHNV and YYDKDF (reference sequence). This CDR3 is 16 amino acids long. V was pared by 0 bases and J by 1 base, with 9 bases between. One entry per CDR3 protein, called by TCRdb with MiXCR from the 5' RACE reads. Here the sample spans about 82,000 distinct CDR3 sequences, 13% being singletons. The chain joins TRBV15 to TRBJ2-2; D unresolved. The sequenced material came from PBMCs or a T cell subset sorted from them (not recorded which). This sequence originates from an adult woman who had mild COVID-19 (a few samples of this study predate the infection). Cell type and time point are not known. CDR3 nucleotide sequence: TGTGCCACCAGCAGAGATGAGTTCGGGAACACCGGGGAGCTGTTTTTT. Its translation: CATSRDEFGNTGELFF.